This T cell receptor (beta chain) was found in a study of CD8 T cells in Susac syndrome. RNA in amounts of about 0.45 to 1 ug was reverse transcribed with random hexamers. TCR beta CDR3 was amplified by immunoSEQ covering 54 Vbeta and 13 Jbeta. TCRdb re-called the immunoSEQ multiplex PCR reads through MiXCR, storing one row per CDR3 protein. The sample carries under 200,000 distinct CDR3 sequences, around 90% recorded once. Germline V gives CDR1 SQVTM, CDR2 ANQGSEA. The CDR3 runs 16 residues. V trimming: 0 bases; J trimming: 3 bases; junction bases outside the gene matches: 7. The chain employs TRBV29-1 and TRBJ2-7, with TRBD1 identical over 11 bases. The material sequenced was CD4+ T cells from PBMCs. This clonotype was obtained from a human donor in good health. CDR3 DNA: TGCAGCGTTGAAGATGGGACAGGGGGAAGGAACTACGAGCAGTACTTC. As protein: CSVEDGTGGRNYEQYF.